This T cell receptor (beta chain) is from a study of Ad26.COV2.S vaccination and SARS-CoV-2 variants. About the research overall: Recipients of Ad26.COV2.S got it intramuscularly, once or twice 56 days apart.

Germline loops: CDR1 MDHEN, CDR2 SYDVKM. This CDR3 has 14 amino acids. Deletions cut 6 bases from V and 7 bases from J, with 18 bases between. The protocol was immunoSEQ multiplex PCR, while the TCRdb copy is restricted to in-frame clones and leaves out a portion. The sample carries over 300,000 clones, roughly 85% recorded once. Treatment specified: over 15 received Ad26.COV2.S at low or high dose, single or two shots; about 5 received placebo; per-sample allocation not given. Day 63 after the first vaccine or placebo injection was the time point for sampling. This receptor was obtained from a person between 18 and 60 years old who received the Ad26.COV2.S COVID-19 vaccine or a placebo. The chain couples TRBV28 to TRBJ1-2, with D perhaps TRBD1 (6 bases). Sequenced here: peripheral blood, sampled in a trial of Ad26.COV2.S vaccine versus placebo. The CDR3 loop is CASSLPTGIGGYTF. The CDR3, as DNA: TGTGCCAGCAGCCTTCCAACAGGGATCGGTGGCTACACCTTC.